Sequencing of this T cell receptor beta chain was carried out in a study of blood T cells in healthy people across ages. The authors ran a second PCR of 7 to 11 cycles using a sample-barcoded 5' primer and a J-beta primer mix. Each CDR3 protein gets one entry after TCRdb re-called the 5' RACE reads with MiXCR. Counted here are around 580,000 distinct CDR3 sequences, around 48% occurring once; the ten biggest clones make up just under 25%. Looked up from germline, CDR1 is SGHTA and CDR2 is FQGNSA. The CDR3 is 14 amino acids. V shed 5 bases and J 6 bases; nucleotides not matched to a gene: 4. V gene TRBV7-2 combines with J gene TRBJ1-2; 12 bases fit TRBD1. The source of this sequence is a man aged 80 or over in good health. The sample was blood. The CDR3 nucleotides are TGTGCCAGCAGCGACGGGACAGGGGGCAATGGCTACACCTTC. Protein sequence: CASSDGTGGNGYTF.